This TCR beta chain was obtained from a study of PD-L1 blockade in urothelial cancer. Study at large: T cells numbered a median of about 140,000 in the blood samples.

Time point of the sample: peripheral blood 6 weeks after treatment start. Germline assignment: CDR1 SGHTA and CDR2 FQGNSA. The CDR3 has 14 residues. V was clipped by 4 bases and J by 5 bases; unmatched bases: 5. Generated by immunoSEQ multiplex PCR, the TCRdb table keeps only in-frame clones and is missing some. The repertoire holds fewer than 50,000 clones, 65% to 90% seen once, with 24% in the top ten. The sequence derives from a man in his sixties with urothelial cancer. Specimen: PBMCs, collected around atezolizumab (anti-PD-L1) treatment. V and J are TRBV7-2 and TRBJ1-5; 7 bases map to TRBD1. In nucleotides, the CDR3 is TGTGCCAGCAGCTCCGACAGGGTGCATCAGCCCCAGCATTTT. Encoded protein: CASSSDRVHQPQHF.